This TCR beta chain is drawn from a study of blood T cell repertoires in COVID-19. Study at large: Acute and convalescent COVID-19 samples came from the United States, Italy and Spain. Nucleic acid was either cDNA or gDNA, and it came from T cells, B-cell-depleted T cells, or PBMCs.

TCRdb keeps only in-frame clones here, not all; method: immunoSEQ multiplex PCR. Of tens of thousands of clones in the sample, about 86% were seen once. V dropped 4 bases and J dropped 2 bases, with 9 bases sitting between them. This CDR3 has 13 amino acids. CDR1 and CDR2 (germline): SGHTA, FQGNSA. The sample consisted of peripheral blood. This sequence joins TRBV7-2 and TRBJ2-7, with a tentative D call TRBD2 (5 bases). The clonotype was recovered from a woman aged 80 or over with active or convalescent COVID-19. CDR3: CASSWTGTYEQYF. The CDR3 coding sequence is TGTGCCAGCAGCTGGACCGGGACCTACGAGCAGTACTTC.